What follows are 15 T cell receptor beta chains derived from one specimen sequenced in a study of blood T cell repertoires in COVID-19. Measured with immunoSEQ multiplex PCR; TCRdb has only the in-frame clones, and not every one. The top ten clones hold under 30% of a sample with some 250,000 clones, 75% to 90% of them seen once. The sequencing sample was made of peripheral blood. These receptors all stem from a man aged 35 to 55 with acute or convalescent COVID-19.

The J gene is TRBJ1-1, the V gene TRBV6-5, with 8 bases matching TRBD1. V dropped 5 bases and J dropped 5; count of bases not matched to a gene: 7. The V gene's germline CDR1 is MNHEY and CDR2 SVGAGI. The CDR3 extends over 14 amino acids. CDR3 loop: CASSTDRGGTEAFF. DNA for the CDR3: TGTGCCAGCAGTACCGACAGGGGAGGGACTGAAGCTTTCTTT.

This clone was counted only a few times. As DNA, the CDR3 is TGTGCCTGGAGTAAAGGGATTAGCGCTGAAGCTTTCTTT. Translation gives CAWSKGISAEAFF. The chain is built from TRBV30 and TRBJ1-1; D gene uncertain. Trimming pared 2 bases from V and 6 bases from J, leaving 13 bases between. Germline CDR1 and CDR2: GTSNPN and SVGIG (reference sequence). CDR3 length equals 13 residues.

The chain is built from TRBV6-5 and TRBJ1-5, with D uncertain. The ends were cut back, 0 bases at V and 5 bases at J, with 11 bases in the middle. Germline values: CDR1 MNHEY, CDR2 SVGAGI. The CDR3 runs to 15 residues. The CDR3 reads CASSYSFGVDQPQHF. CDR3 bases: TGTGCCAGCAGTTACTCCTTCGGGGTCGATCAGCCCCAGCATTTT.

DNA of the CDR3: TGTGCCAGCAGCCAACATGAGGATGGGGCTTTCTTT. Encoded protein: CASSQHEDGAFF. The chain uses TRBV3-1 (or the pseudogene TRBV3-2) and TRBJ1-1; D gene ambiguous. The germline CDR1 and CDR2 sequences are LGHDT and YNNKEL (reference sequence). CDR3 length: 12 residues. Trimming cost V 2 bases and J 11 bases, with 12 bases left between them.

The rearrangement links TRBV7-8 to TRBJ1-6, with 9 bases identical to TRBD1. The CDR3 length is 18 residues. V lost 3 bases and J lost 9; bases outside the gene matches: 15. Germline CDR1 is SGHVS and CDR2 is FQNEAQ. CDR3 nucleotides: TGTGCCAGCAGCTTTCGATTGTTCCCAACAGGGGGCTCTTCACCCCTCCACTTT. Its translation: CASSFRLFPTGGSSPLHF.

The chain carries TRBV2 and TRBJ1-2; a weak D match, TRBD1 (5 bases). The CDR3 spans 14 residues. V dropped 4 bases and J dropped 4 bases, with 13 bases sitting between them. The germline V gene has CDR1 SNHLY and CDR2 FYNNEI. CDR3 region: CASSVGGEAYGYTF. CDR3 nucleotide sequence: TGTGCCAGCAGTGTGGGAGGGGAGGCCTATGGCTACACCTTC.

About this clone: A read error is possible here, since a much larger clone lies one base away. The rearrangement joins TRBV14 to TRBJ1-1, with 8 bases fitting TRBD1. Germline CDR1 is SGHDN and CDR2 is FVKESK. The CDR3 loop spans 14 amino acids. CDR3 residues: CTSSPDREDTEAFF. The CDR3 nucleotides read TGTACCAGCAGTCCGGACAGGGAGGACACTGAAGCTTTCTTT.

The CDR3 loop is CASSSRQGYTEAFF. CDR3 DNA: TGTGCCAGCAGCTCCAGACAGGGGTACACTGAAGCTTTCTTT. The J gene is TRBJ1-1, the V gene TRBV7-2; TRBD1 matches at 8 bases. The germline V gene encodes CDR1 SGHTA and CDR2 FQGNSA. CDR3 length equals 14 residues. V shed 4 bases, J shed 3 bases, and the junction held 4 bases outside the gene matches.

This clone was detected only a few times. This chain links TRBV2 with TRBJ1-6, with 7 bases that match TRBD1. The CDR3 is made up of 15 amino acids. The J segment lost 6 bases and the V segment lost 1 base, leaving 3 bases of the junction unmatched. Germline CDR1 and CDR2: SNHLY and FYNNEI. CDR3 sequence: CASSEGTGANSPLHF. Written as DNA, the CDR3 is TGTGCCAGCAGTGAAGGGACAGGTGCTAATTCACCCCTCCACTTT.

This chain uses TRBV12-3 or TRBV12-4 with TRBJ2-3; 11 bases agree with TRBD2. The CDR3 has 13 amino acids. With V trimmed by 8 bases and J by 6 bases, 4 bases remained unmatched. The CDR3 DNA follows: TGTGCCAGCCGAGTAGCGGGAGGGGATACGCAGTATTTT. Protein product: CASRVAGGDTQYF.

About this clone: Other DNA sequences from this sample encode an identical CDR3 as well. J is TRBJ1-2 and V is TRBV5-1, with 11 bases identical to TRBD1. This CDR3 region has 14 residues. V shed 2 bases and J 7 bases; nucleotides not matched to a gene: 4. Germline V gene sequence: CDR1 SGHRS, CDR2 YFSETQ. The DNA for the CDR3 is TGCGCCAGCAGCTTAGGACAGGGGGCGTTTGGCTACACCTTC. Translated, it gives CASSLGQGAFGYTF.

This clone has just a few counts. The J gene is TRBJ1-1, the V gene TRBV6-1, with D unresolved. The CDR3 is 14 amino acids. CDR1 and CDR2 from the germline V gene are MNHNS and SASEGT. The V and J ends lost 3 bases and 3 bases respectively, with 11 bases between them. CDR3 region: CASSDMLEDTEAFF. The DNA of the CDR3 is TGTGCCAGCAGTGATATGCTAGAAGACACTGAAGCTTTCTTT.

This clone was detected only a few times. The rearrangement links TRBV7-9 to TRBJ2-7; a possible D gene is TRBD2 (5 bases). Trimming cost V 4 bases and J 1 base, with 11 bases left between them. The germline gives CDR1 SEHNR, CDR2 FQNEAQ (reference sequence). The CDR3 runs to 14 residues. CDR3 residues: CASSSARESYEQYF. For the CDR3, the DNA is TGTGCCAGCAGCTCCGCGAGGGAATCCTACGAGCAGTACTTC.

This chain links TRBV16 with TRBJ1-1, with TRBD1 matching 9 bases. The junction had 5 bases not matched to a gene; V was cut back by 3 bases and J by 6 bases. Germline loops: CDR1 KGHSY, CDR2 FQNENV. There are 14 residues in the CDR3. This chain's CDR3 is CASSQLQGAAEAFF. The CDR3 nucleotides are TGTGCCAGCAGCCAGTTACAGGGGGCGGCTGAAGCTTTCTTT.

The chain has TRBV18 and TRBJ1-3; perhaps TRBD1 as D (5 bases). The CDR3 is 14 residues long. V lost 6 bases, J lost 0 bases, and 9 bases lay in between. Germline CDR1 reads KGHSH; CDR2 reads LQKENI. CDR3: CASSQGASGNTIYF. Written as DNA, the CDR3 is TGTGCCAGCTCCCAAGGGGCCTCTGGAAACACCATATATTTT.